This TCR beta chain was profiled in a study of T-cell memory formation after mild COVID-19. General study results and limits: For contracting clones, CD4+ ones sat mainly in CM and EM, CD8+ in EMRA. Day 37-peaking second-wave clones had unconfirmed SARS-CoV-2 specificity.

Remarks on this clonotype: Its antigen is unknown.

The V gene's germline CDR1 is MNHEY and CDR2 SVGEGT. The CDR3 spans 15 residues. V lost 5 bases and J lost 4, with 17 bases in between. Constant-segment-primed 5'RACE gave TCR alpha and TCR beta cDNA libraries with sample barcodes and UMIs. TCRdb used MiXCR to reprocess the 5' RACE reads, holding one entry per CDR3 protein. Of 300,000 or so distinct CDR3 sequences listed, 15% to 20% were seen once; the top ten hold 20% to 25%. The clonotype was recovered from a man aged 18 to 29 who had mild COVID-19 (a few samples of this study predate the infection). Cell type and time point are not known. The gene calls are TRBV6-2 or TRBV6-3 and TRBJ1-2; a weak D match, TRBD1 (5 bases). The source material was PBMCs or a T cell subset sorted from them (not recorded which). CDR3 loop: CASSIRRDRPYGYTF. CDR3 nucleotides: TGTGCCAGCAGTATCAGGAGGGACCGTCCCTATGGCTACACCTTC.